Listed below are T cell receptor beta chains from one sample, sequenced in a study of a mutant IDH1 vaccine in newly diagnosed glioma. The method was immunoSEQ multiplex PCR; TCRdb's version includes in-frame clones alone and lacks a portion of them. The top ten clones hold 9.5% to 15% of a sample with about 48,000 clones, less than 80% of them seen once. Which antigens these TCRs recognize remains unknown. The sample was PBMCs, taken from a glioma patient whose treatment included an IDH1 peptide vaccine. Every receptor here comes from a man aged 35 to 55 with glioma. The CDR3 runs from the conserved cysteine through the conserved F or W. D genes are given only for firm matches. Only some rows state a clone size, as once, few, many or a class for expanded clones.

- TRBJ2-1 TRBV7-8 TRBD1 TGTGCCAGCAGCTTAAACAGGGGGCGAAATGAGCAGTTCTTC CASSLNRGRNEQFF
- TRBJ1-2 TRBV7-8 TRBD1 TGTGCCAGCAGCACCCACAGGGGCAATACACCCTTAAACTATGGCTACACCTTC CASSTHRGNTPLNYGYTF
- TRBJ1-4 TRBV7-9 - TGTGCCAGCAGCTTTGGGCAGCGTCGGGTCGAAAAACTGTTTTTT CASSFGQRRVEKLFF
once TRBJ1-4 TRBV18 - TGTGCCAGCTCACCACGGGGACTACCGGAGGCTAATGAAAAACTGTTTTTT CASSPRGLPEANEKLFF
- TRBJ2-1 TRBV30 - TGTGCCTGGAGTGTCGGAACCTACAATGAGCAGTTCTTC CAWSVGTYNEQFF
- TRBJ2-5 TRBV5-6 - TGTGCCAGCAGGGTCCCAGGGGAAGGGGAGACCCAGTACTTC CASRVPGEGETQYF
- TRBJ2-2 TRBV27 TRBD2 TGTGCCAGCAGTTTATCGATGAGACTAGCGGGAGGGGACACCGGGGAGCTGTTTTTT CASSLSMRLAGGDTGELFF
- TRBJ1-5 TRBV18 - TGTGCCAGCTCACCCCCGCGGGGGGTTAGAGGTGATCAGCCCCAGCATTTT CASSPPRGVRGDQPQHF
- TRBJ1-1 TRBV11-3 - TGTGCCAGCAGCTTAGATCGGGTTCTCGGGGAAGCTTTCTTT CASSLDRVLGEAFF
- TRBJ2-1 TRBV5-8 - TGTGCCAGCAGCCCGGCCACGGAGCAGTTCTTC CASSPATEQFF
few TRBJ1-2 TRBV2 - TGTGCCAGCAGTCGACCCAGGGACGGCTACACCTTC CASSRPRDGYTF
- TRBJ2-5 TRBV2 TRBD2 TGTGCCAGCAGCAGGAGCGGGGGGGGAGAGACCCAGTACTTC CASSRSGGGETQYF
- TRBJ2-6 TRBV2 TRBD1 TGTGCCAGCATTCCGGCGGGGACAGGGAGGTCTGGGGCCAACGTCCTGACTTTC CASIPAGTGRSGANVLTF
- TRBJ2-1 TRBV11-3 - TGTGCCAGCAGCCCGTTTAGTGGACTGAACGTTGAGCAGTTCTTC CASSPFSGLNVEQFF
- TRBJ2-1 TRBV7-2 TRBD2 TGTGCCAGCAGCCCGGTGATAGCGGGAGGATCTGAGCAGTTCTTC CASSPVIAGGSEQFF
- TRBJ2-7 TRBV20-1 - TGCAGTGCCCGGATTAACTACGAGCAGTACTTC CSARINYEQYF
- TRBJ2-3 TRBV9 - TGTGCCAGCAGCATACGATCGTTAGCCGAGGGAGATACGCAGTATTTT CASSIRSLAEGDTQYF
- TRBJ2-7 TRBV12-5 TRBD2 TGTGCTAGTGGTCCAAAGCGGGAGGGATCCTACGAGCAGTACTTC CASGPKREGSYEQYF
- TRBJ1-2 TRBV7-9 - TGTGCCAGCAGCTTAAGTCGGGACGGCTATGGCTACACCTTC CASSLSRDGYGYTF
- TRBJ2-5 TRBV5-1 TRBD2 TGCGCCAGCAGGGGGGGGCAAGAGACCCAGTACTTC CASRGGQETQYF
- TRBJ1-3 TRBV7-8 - TGTGCCAGCAGCCCCCTCCCTGGAAACACCATATATTTT CASSPLPGNTIYF
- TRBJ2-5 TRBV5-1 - TGCGCCAGCAGCCAGATTTCGGGCTCCCAAGAGACCCAGTACTTC CASSQISGSQETQYF
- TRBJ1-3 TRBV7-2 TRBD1 TGTGCCAGCAGCTTAGAGGGACAGGGTCCTTTCTCTGGAAACACCATATATTTT CASSLEGQGPFSGNTIYF
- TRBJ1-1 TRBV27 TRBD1 TGTGCCAGCAGTGCTAAGACGACAGGGTTTCGCACTGAAGCTTTCTTT CASSAKTTGFRTEAFF
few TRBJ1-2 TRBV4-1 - TGCGCCAGCAGCCTCGAACACCGGTTCGGAAACTATGGCTACACCTTC CASSLEHRFGNYGYTF
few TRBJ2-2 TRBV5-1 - TGCGCCAGCGGTTGGAGCGGGGAGCTGTTTTTT CASGWSGELFF
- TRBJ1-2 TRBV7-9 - TGTGCCAGCACCACTGATGGAGCGAATGGCTACACCTTC CASTTDGANGYTF
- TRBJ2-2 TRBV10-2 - TGCGCCAGCAGTAAGACTAGTTCCGGGGAGCTGTTTTTT CASSKTSSGELFF
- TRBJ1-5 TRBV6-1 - TGTGCCAGCAGTGATTCGGGAAAAGGCAATCAGCCCCAGCATTTT CASSDSGKGNQPQHF
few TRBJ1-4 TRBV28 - TGTGCCAGCAGGAACGGTCGGGGGTACGGTGAAAAACTGTTTTTT CASRNGRGYGEKLFF
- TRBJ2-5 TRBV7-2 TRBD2 TGTGCCAGCAGCTTAGGGGGGGGTGGAGCGGCAGACCAAGAGACCCAGTACTTC CASSLGGGGAADQETQYF
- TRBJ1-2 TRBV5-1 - TGCGCCAGCAGCTTGACGGGGGGCCGAGGTGGCTACACCTTC CASSLTGGRGGYTF
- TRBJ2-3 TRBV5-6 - TGTGCCAGCAGCTTAATGACGGTAGATACGCAGTATTTT CASSLMTVDTQYF
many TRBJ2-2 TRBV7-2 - TGTGCCGGGGCGAGGGACTCGAGCACTGGGGAGCTGTTTTTT CAGARDSSTGELFF
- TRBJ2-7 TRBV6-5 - TGTGCCAGCAGTCCCACGGCCCTTGACTACGAGCAGTACTTC CASSPTALDYEQYF
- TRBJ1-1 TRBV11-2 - TGTGCCAGCAGCCAGGGGCTGAACACTGAAGCTTTCTTT CASSQGLNTEAFF
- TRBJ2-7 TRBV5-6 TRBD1 TGTGCCAGCAGCCTCTCCGGGACAGGCCCCTACGAGCAGTACTTC CASSLSGTGPYEQYF
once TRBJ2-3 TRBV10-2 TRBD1 TGCGCCAGCAGTTATGGACAGGGAGGCACAGATACGCAGTATTTT CASSYGQGGTDTQYF
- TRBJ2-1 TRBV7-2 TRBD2 TGTGCCAGCAGCTCCGCAGGGACTAGCGGGAGAACGATTGAGCAGTTCTTC CASSSAGTSGRTIEQFF
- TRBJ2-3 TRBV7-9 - TGTGCCAGCAGCCCCCTGTCAGATACGCAGTATTTT CASSPLSDTQYF
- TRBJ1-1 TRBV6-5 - TGTGCCAGCAGGTTTACAGTGGACACTGAAGCTTTCTTT CASRFTVDTEAFF
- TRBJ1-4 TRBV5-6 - TGTGCCAGCACCACACTAGAGTCGGGGAATGAAAAACTGTTTTTT CASTTLESGNEKLFF
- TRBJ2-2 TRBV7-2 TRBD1 TGTGCCAGCAGCCGACAGGGGGCGCGGACCGGGGAGCTGTTTTTT CASSRQGARTGELFF
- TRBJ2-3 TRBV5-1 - TGCGCCAGCAGCTTAACCCTCGCGGGGATCACAGATACGCAGTATTTT CASSLTLAGITDTQYF
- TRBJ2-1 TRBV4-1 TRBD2 TGCGCCAGCAGCCAAGATCGAATAGCGGGAGTTCCCTACAATGAGCAGTTCTTC CASSQDRIAGVPYNEQFF
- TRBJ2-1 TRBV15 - TGTGCCACCAGCAGCGGACTGAGCTCCTACAATGAGCAGTTCTTC CATSSGLSSYNEQFF
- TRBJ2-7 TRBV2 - TGTGCCAGCAGTGAATTTTTGTTAGCGGAATCCTACGAGCAGTACTTC CASSEFLLAESYEQYF
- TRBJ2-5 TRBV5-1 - TGCGCCAGCACCCCGGGTGGGGTCGGTCAAGAGACCCAGTACTTC CASTPGGVGQETQYF
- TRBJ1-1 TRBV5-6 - TGTGCCAGCAGCTTTTTTCGTGGACCTGAAGCTTTCTTT CASSFFRGPEAFF
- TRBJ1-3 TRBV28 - TGTGCCAGCAGTGAGGTTGGAAACACCATATATTTT CASSEVGNTIYF
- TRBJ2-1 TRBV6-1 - TGTGCCAGCAGTGAATCCTACGGACATTCCCTTCGCGATGAGCAGTTCTTC CASSESYGHSLRDEQFF
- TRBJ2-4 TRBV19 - TGTGCCAGTAGTATAAGGCTAGAGCAGTACTTC CASSIRLEQYF
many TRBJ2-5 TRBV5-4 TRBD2 TGTGCCAGCAGTTTCACCGGGGGGGAACAGACCCAGTACTTC CASSFTGGEQTQYF
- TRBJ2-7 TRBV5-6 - TGTGCCAGCAGGCTCGGCAGACCACCTTACGAGCAGTACTTC CASRLGRPPYEQYF